One and the same sample provided the 18 T cell receptor beta chains below, sequenced in a study of T cell clonotyping in hematopoietic cell transplantation. Using immunoSEQ multiplex PCR, the repertoire was profiled, and TCRdb retains in-frame clones only, with some absent. The data hold 5,500 to 8,500 clones, with roughly 89% observed a single time. Sequencing was performed on PBMCs, taken 100 days after allogeneic stem cell transplant. These receptors all come from a male patient aged 50 to 60 who had an allogeneic stem cell transplant from a related donor, so the T cells may come from the graft donor. Some clones in this sample may be carry-over from other donors' samples.

This rearrangement joins TRBV29-1 to TRBJ1-2, with a possible D match to TRBD1 (6 bases). Trimming left V 7 bases short and J 4 bases short, with 13 bases between. The germline V gene has CDR1 SQVTM and CDR2 ANQGSEA. The CDR3 is 12 amino acids. The CDR3 here is CSAHRVGYGYTF. In nucleotides, the CDR3 is TGCAGCGCCCACAGGGTCGGCTATGGCTACACCTTC.

The CDR3 loop is CASSLVDSGQQYF. In DNA, the CDR3 is TGCGCCAGCAGCTTGGTGGACAGTGGACAGCAGTACTTC. The rearrangement joins TRBV5-1 to TRBJ2-7; D possibly corresponds to TRBD1 (6 bases). Trimming removed 0 bases at V and 8 bases at J, with 12 bases between. The CDR3 covers 13 residues. Germline lookup yields CDR1 SGHRS and CDR2 YFSETQ.

This clone was seen once. This CDR3 reads CASSSSSWTGRLYGYTF. The CDR3 DNA reads as TGTGCCAGCAGTTCTTCTTCCTGGACAGGGCGGCTCTATGGCTACACCTTC. The J gene is TRBJ1-2, the V gene TRBV28; TRBD1 matches at 8 bases. With 4 bases clipped from V and 4 bases from J, the junction kept 14 bases outside the gene matches. This CDR3 has 17 residues. Per germline, CDR1 MDHEN and CDR2 SYDVKM.

The CDR3: CASSYEETQYF. The CDR3 bases are TGTGCCAGCAGCTACGAGGAGACCCAGTACTTC. The V gene is TRBV7-2, the J gene TRBJ2-5, with no clear D. With 4 bases removed from V and 5 bases from J, the gap between germline ends came to 5 bases. The CDR3 loop spans 11 amino acids. CDR1 SGHTA and CDR2 FQGNSA come from the germline V gene. The whole variable domain, filled in from reference TRBV7-2 and TRBJ2-5, reads GAGVSQSPSNKVTEKGKDVELRCDPISGHTALYWYRQSLGQGLEFLIYFQGNSAPDKSGLPSDRFSAERTGGSVSTLTIQRTQQEDSAVYLCASSYEETQYFGPGTRLLVL.

The J gene is TRBJ1-2, the V gene TRBV6-5; perhaps TRBD1 as D (6 bases). CDR1 is MNHEY and CDR2 is SVGAGI in the germline V gene. This CDR3 spans 12 amino acids. Trimming shortened V by 2 bases and J by 8 bases, and 9 bases separated the two germline ends. The chain's CDR3 is CASSYGGEGYTF. The CDR3 coding sequence is TGTGCCAGCAGTTACGGGGGCGAGGGCTACACCTTC.

This clone appeared once. The CDR3, as DNA: TGTGCCTGGAGTACTTTAACAGGAAATCAGCCCCAGCATTTT. Its protein is CAWSTLTGNQPQHF. The V and J genes are TRBV30 and TRBJ1-5; D is perhaps TRBD1 (5 bases). The CDR3 sequence is 14 residues long. V was cut by 2 bases and J by 4 bases, with 12 bases left in between. Germline CDR1 GTSNPN, CDR2 SVGIG (reference sequence). Complete variable domain (other parts from reference TRBV30 and TRBJ1-5): SQTIHQWPATLVQPVGSPLSLECTVEGTSNPNLYWYRQAAGRGLQLLFYSVGIGQISSEVPQNLSASRPQDRQFILSSKKLLLSDSGFYLCAWSTLTGNQPQHFGDGTRLSIL.

This chain connects TRBV7-2 to TRBJ1-3; D is unresolved. Looked up from germline, CDR1 is SGHTA and CDR2 is FQGNSA. V was pared by 4 bases and J by 0 bases, with 10 bases between. This CDR3 is built from 15 residues. The CDR3 DNA follows: TGTGCCAGCAGCTCACACCCTGTCTCTGGAAACACCATATATTTT. This encodes CASSSHPVSGNTIYF.

The CDR3: CASSVGGGDYGYTF. As DNA, the CDR3 is TGTGCCAGCAGCGTAGGTGGGGGTGACTATGGCTACACCTTC. The V and J genes are TRBV9 and TRBJ1-2, with a tentative D call TRBD1 (5 bases). Germline CDR1 is SGDLS and CDR2 is YYNGEE. CDR3 length: 14 residues. With 0 bases removed from V and 3 bases from J, the gap between germline ends came to 9 bases.

The chain recombines TRBV6-6 with TRBJ2-1; weak D call: TRBD1 (6 bases). V was shortened by 0 bases and J by 7 bases, with 10 bases between the two germline ends. The CDR3 loop spans 14 amino acids. In germline, CDR1 is MNHNY, CDR2 SVGAGI (reference sequence). CDR3 in amino acids: CASSYSGTKNEQFF. The CDR3 region has the DNA TGTGCCAGCAGTTACTCCGGGACAAAAAATGAGCAGTTCTTC.

The chain joins TRBV29-1 to TRBJ2-5; either TRBD1 or TRBD2 may fit D (5 bases each). Germline lookup yields CDR1 SQVTM and CDR2 ANQGSEA. The CDR3 is 17 residues long. The CDR3 DNA follows: TGCAGACTCCCTGGTCGTGGGGGTCCTATTCTCCAAGAGACCCAGTACTTC. Residues: CRLPGRGGPILQETQYF.

The chain recombines TRBV11-3 with TRBJ2-2, with D unresolved. The ends were cut back, 3 bases at V and 5 bases at J, with 7 bases in the middle. This CDR3 has 13 amino acids. Germline V CDR1 and CDR2: SGHNT, YENEEA. The CDR3 spells CASSLGRTGELFF. DNA for the CDR3: TGTGCCAGCAGCTTGGGTAGAACCGGGGAGCTGTTTTTT.

This clone is a singleton in its sample. The rearrangement uses TRBV30 and TRBJ2-5, with 7 bases lining up with TRBD2. The ends lost 8 bases at V and 5 bases at J; junction bases unmatched: 5. Germline V gene sequence: CDR1 GTSNPN, CDR2 SVGIG (reference sequence). The CDR3 consists of 11 residues. The CDR3 DNA reads TGTGCCGAGGGAGGGTTGGAGACCCAGTACTTC. Its translation is CAEGGLETQYF.

This clone appeared a single time. The chain carries TRBV30 and TRBJ1-1; D is undetermined. The CDR3 length is 11 residues. Germline-derived CDR1 and CDR2 are GTSNPN and SVGIG (reference sequence). V lost 4 bases and J lost 4, with 7 bases in between. The DNA of the CDR3 is TGTGCCTGGAAACCTGGCACTGAAGCTTTCTTT. This sequence encodes CAWKPGTEAFF.

The V and J genes are TRBV7-9 and TRBJ2-7; TRBD1 aligns across 8 bases. CDR1 is SEHNR, CDR2 FQNEAQ, per germline (reference sequence). The CDR3 has 13 residues. V shed 1 base and J 6 bases; nucleotides not matched to a gene: 2. CDR3 sequence: CASSLGTGTEQYF. The CDR3 bases are TGTGCCAGCAGCTTAGGGACAGGGACCGAGCAGTACTTC.

The chain employs TRBV7-3 and TRBJ2-7; 7 nucleotides agree with TRBD1. The CDR3 covers 13 residues. With 4 bases clipped from V and 5 bases from J, the junction kept 5 bases outside the gene matches. The germline V gene encodes CDR1 SGHTA and CDR2 FQGTGA. Written as DNA, the CDR3 is TGTGCCAGCAGCTCGACAGGGATGGACGAGCAGTACTTC. It translates to CASSSTGMDEQYF.

This sequence joins TRBV30 and TRBJ1-5, with 9 bases that match TRBD1. Germline CDR1 GTSNPN, CDR2 SVGIG (reference sequence). V lost 1 base and J lost 7; bases outside the gene matches: 8. The CDR3 consists of 15 residues. The CDR3 spells CAWSAGQGLEQPQHF. CDR3 DNA sequence: TGTGCCTGGAGTGCGGGACAGGGCCTGGAACAGCCCCAGCATTTT.

The V and J genes are TRBV25-1 and TRBJ1-1; 8 bases match TRBD1. The junction had 10 bases not matched to a gene; V was cut back by 5 bases and J by 11 bases. This CDR3 has 13 amino acids. CDR1 is MGHDK, CDR2 SYGVNS, per germline. As DNA, the CDR3 is TGTGCCAGCAGTCAACAGGGGGGCGTTGCGGCTTTCTTT. It translates to CASSQQGGVAAFF.

The DNA for the CDR3 is TGTGCCATCAGTGCTGAGGGGTCGAACACAGATACGCAGTATTTT. It encodes CAISAEGSNTDTQYF. This chain links TRBV10-3 with TRBJ2-3, with D possibly being TRBD1 or TRBD2 (5 bases each). Germline CDR1 and CDR2: ENHRY and SYGVKD. The CDR3 totals 15 residues. V was cut by 4 bases and J by 2 bases, with 13 bases left in between.